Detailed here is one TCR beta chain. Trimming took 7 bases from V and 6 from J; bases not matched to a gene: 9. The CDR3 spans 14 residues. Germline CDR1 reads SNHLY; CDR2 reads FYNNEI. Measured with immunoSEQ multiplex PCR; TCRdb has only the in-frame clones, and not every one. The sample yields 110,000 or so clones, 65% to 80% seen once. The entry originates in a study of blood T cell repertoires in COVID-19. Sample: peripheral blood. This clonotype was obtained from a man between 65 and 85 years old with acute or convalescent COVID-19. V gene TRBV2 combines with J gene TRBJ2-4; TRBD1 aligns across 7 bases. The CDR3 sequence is CASMGQRIRNIQYF. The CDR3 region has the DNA TGTGCCAGCATGGGACAGAGGATTCGAAACATTCAGTACTTC.